This is a list of T cell receptor beta chains from one sample in a study of cytomegalovirus exposure and HLA in healthy donors. Method: immunoSEQ multiplex PCR; TCRdb's copy keeps in-frame clones and lacks some. Of over 110,000 clones in the sample, approximately 86% are singletons; the top ten hold 8.5% to 9.5%. Sequences were obtained from PBMCs. Receptors originate from a man between 18 and 35 years old in good health and CMV-seropositive. CDR3s include the opening cysteine and the closing phenylalanine or tryptophan. The order of the fields is D gene, clone size, J gene, CDR3 length, V gene, CDR3 protein, CDR3 DNA. A D gene is named only where the DNA matches it firmly. Not all rows give a size; the values are once, few, many and, for expanded clones, a class.

TRBD2	-	TRBJ2-5	15	TRBV5-6	CASSFVGGNKETQYF	TGTGCCAGCAGCTTTGTGGGGGGGAATAAAGAGACCCAGTACTTC
TRBD2	-	TRBJ2-7	13	TRBV10-3	CAISPGGTYEQYF	TGTGCCATCTCCCCCGGGGGGACCTACGAGCAGTACTTC
-	-	TRBJ2-1	15	TRBV7-6	CASSSRGTNFNEQFF	TGTGCCAGCAGCTCTAGGGGGACTAACTTCAATGAGCAGTTCTTC
-	-	TRBJ1-2	13	TRBV6-1	CASSLPGGYGYTF	TGTGCCAGCAGTCTCCCCGGGGGCTATGGCTACACCTTC
TRBD1	-	TRBJ2-7	15	TRBV11-2	CASSLAPGQGYEQYF	TGTGCCAGCAGCTTAGCGCCGGGACAGGGCTACGAGCAGTACTTC
-	-	TRBJ1-2	9	TRBV7-2	CASSLVGGF	TGTGCCAGCAGCTTAGTAGGGGGCTTC
-	-	TRBJ1-1	15	TRBV6-5	CASSYSVGLGTEAFF	TGTGCCAGCAGTTACTCGGTGGGGCTGGGCACTGAAGCTTTCTTT
-	-	TRBJ2-5	13	TRBV19	CASSIRGRETQYF	TGTGCCAGTAGTATTAGGGGCCGCGAGACCCAGTACTTC
-	-	TRBJ2-1	13	TRBV21-1	CASSPGGRDEQFF	TGTGCCAGCAGCCCCGGGGGTCGCGATGAGCAGTTCTTC
-	-	TRBJ2-5	14	TRBV7-7	CASSPGDAGETQYF	TGTGCTAGCAGCCCAGGGGATGCCGGGGAGACCCAGTACTTC
-	-	TRBJ1-3	12	TRBV6-1	CASQSRRYTIYF	TGTGCCAGCCAATCCCGGCGGTACACCATATATTTT
-	-	TRBJ1-1	15	TRBV5-1	CASSLDQGGDTEAFF	TGCGCCAGCAGCTTGGATCAGGGCGGCGACACTGAAGCTTTCTTT
TRBD2	-	TRBJ2-7	16	TRBV7-6	CASTWGTSGTYYEQYF	TGTGCCAGCACATGGGGGACTAGCGGGACCTACTACGAGCAGTACTTC
-	once	TRBJ1-5	14	TRBV21-1	CASSKARDNQPQHF	TGTGCCAGCAGCAAAGCGAGAGACAATCAGCCCCAGCATTTT
-	-	TRBJ2-7	14	TRBV9	CASSPTGDSFEQYF	TGTGCCAGCAGCCCGACCGGGGATTCCTTCGAGCAGTACTTC
-	-	TRBJ2-7	14	TRBV7-2	CASSLSSGRGEQYF	TGTGCCAGCAGCTTAAGTAGCGGCCGTGGGGAGCAGTACTTC
-	-	TRBJ2-4	15	TRBV5-6	CASSFSSREGDIQYF	TGTGCCAGCAGCTTTAGTAGCAGGGAAGGGGACATTCAGTACTTC
TRBD1	-	TRBJ2-2	15	TRBV5-1	CASSLRQGASGELFF	TGCGCCAGCAGCTTGCGGCAGGGGGCTTCCGGGGAGCTGTTTTTT
TRBD1	-	TRBJ1-2	13	TRBV5-6	CASSLDRGRGYTF	TGTGCCAGCAGCTTGGACAGGGGGCGGGGCTACACCTTC
TRBD2	-	TRBJ2-1	14	TRBV25-1	CASSDWDYPEEQFF	TGTGCCAGCAGTGACTGGGACTATCCCGAGGAGCAGTTCTTC
TRBD1	-	TRBJ2-7	16	TRBV4-2	CASSQESAGGSYEQYF	TGTGCCAGCAGCCAAGAGTCGGCAGGGGGCTCCTACGAGCAGTACTTC
-	few	TRBJ1-5	16	TRBV6-1	CASSQALSGGGQPQHF	TGTGCCAGCAGTCAAGCCCTAAGCGGGGGAGGTCAGCCCCAGCATTTT
TRBD2	-	TRBJ2-1	14	TRBV5-4	CASHLAGVYNEQFF	TGTGCCAGCCACCTAGCGGGGGTCTACAATGAGCAGTTCTTC
TRBD2	-	TRBJ2-5	18	TRBV9	CASSTEGSGRGRQETQYF	TGTGCCAGCAGCACTGAGGGGAGCGGGAGAGGAAGACAAGAGACCCAGTACTTC
-	few	TRBJ1-1	13	TRBV6-5	CASRWGRDTEAFF	TGTGCCAGCAGGTGGGGGCGGGACACTGAAGCTTTCTTT
-	once	TRBJ2-3	14	TRBV7-6	CASSLAGGSDTQYF	TGTGCCAGCAGCTTAGCGGGAGGTTCAGATACGCAGTATTTT
-	-	TRBJ2-1	15	TRBV9	CASSVDVTTYNEQFF	TGTGCCAGCAGCGTAGATGTGACTACCTACAATGAGCAGTTCTTC
TRBD1	once	TRBJ2-7	14	TRBV27	CASSPGGRNYEQYF	TGTGCCAGCAGCCCAGGGGGCCGAAACTACGAGCAGTACTTC
-	-	TRBJ2-1	15	TRBV11-2	CASSFSTGLYNEQFF	TGTGCCAGCAGCTTCTCAACAGGCCTGTACAATGAGCAGTTCTTC
-	-	TRBJ2-6	17	TRBV5-4	CASTRGGLSSGANVLTF	TGTGCCAGCACGAGGGGGGGGCTTAGCTCTGGGGCCAACGTCCTGACTTTC
TRBD1	-	TRBJ2-1	15	TRBV9	CASSVDGQGRDEQFF	TGTGCCAGCAGCGTAGACGGACAGGGCCGCGATGAGCAGTTCTTC
-	-	TRBJ1-5	15	TRBV11-2	CASSLGAGQNQPQHF	TGTGCCAGCAGCTTAGGGGCAGGACAGAATCAGCCCCAGCATTTT
-	-	TRBJ1-4	16	TRBV25-1	CASSEPGAGANEKLFF	TGTGCCAGCAGTGAACCTGGGGCAGGAGCTAATGAAAAACTGTTTTTT
TRBD1	-	TRBJ2-7	17	TRBV28	CASRHGQGSTVEYEQYF	TGTGCCAGCAGGCACGGACAGGGCTCCACTGTTGAATACGAGCAGTACTTC
-	-	TRBJ1-1	13	TRBV27	CASRGEGDTEAFF	TGTGCCAGCAGGGGAGAGGGGGACACTGAAGCTTTCTTT
-	-	TRBJ1-1	13	TRBV9	CASSLSGNTEAFF	TGTGCCAGCAGCCTTTCGGGGAACACTGAAGCTTTCTTT
-	-	TRBJ2-1	14	TRBV6-6	CASSYLTGEAEQFF	TGTGCCAGCAGTTACTTAACGGGGGAGGCTGAGCAGTTCTTC
-	-	TRBJ2-7	14	TRBV2	CASREFGNSYEQYF	TGTGCCAGCAGAGAATTCGGGAACTCCTACGAGCAGTACTTC
TRBD1	once	TRBJ2-7	15	TRBV6-5	CASSPRTGQAYEQYF	TGTGCCAGCAGTCCAAGGACGGGACAGGCCTACGAGCAGTACTTC
TRBD2	-	TRBJ2-3	18	TRBV5-1	CASSLEPSGTGGPDTQYF	TGCGCCAGCAGCTTGGAACCTAGCGGGACGGGGGGTCCAGATACGCAGTATTTT
TRBD1	-	TRBJ2-1	14	TRBV5-6	CASTPKDRGNEQFF	TGTGCCAGCACCCCAAAGGACAGGGGAAATGAGCAGTTCTTC
-	-	TRBJ1-5	15	TRBV6-1	CASSEGTSSNQPQHF	TGTGCCAGCAGTGAAGGGACAAGTAGCAATCAGCCCCAGCATTTT